A single sample gave rise to the 18 T cell receptor beta chains below, sequenced in a study of tumor-infiltrating lymphocytes in primary liver carcinoma. It was from about 19-30 mg of unsorted bulk tissue that RNA and DNA were co-extracted. TCR beta cDNA was made from roughly 450 ng total RNA with a constant-region primer. Researchers made the TCR beta libraries by running three nested multiplex PCR rounds with slightly modified ARM-PCR. A C-beta reverse primer and TRBV1-TRBV30 forward primers served in each of the first two PCR rounds, at 10 cycles apiece. MiXCR, run by TCRdb on the multiplex PCR reads, gives a single entry per CDR3 protein. Here the sample spans under 150,000 distinct CDR3 sequences, roughly 75% being singletons. Sequencing was carried out using tumor-adjacent normal liver tissue. These receptors were collected from an older woman with primary liver carcinoma and hepatitis B virus infection.

This chain joins TRBV7-9 and TRBJ2-2; 13 bases fit TRBD2. Germline CDR1 is SEHNR and CDR2 is FQNEAQ (reference sequence). This CDR3 is 17 amino acids long. Trimming cost V 5 bases and J 2 bases; bases outside gene matches: 5. DNA of the CDR3: TGTGCCAGCAGCCCGACTAGCGGGAGGATCAACACCGGGGAGCTGTTTTTT. It yields the protein CASSPTSGRINTGELFF. Together with reference TRBV7-9 and TRBJ2-2, the CDR3 gives the full variable domain: DTGVSQNPRHKITKRGQNVTFRCDPISEHNRLYWYRQTLGQGPEFLTYFQNEAQLEKSRLLSDRFSAERPKGSFSTLEIQRTEQGDSAMYLCASSPTSGRINTGELFFGEGSRLTVL.

As for this clonotype: Since no conserved phenylalanine or tryptophan closes the CDR3, a read error is the likely cause. The chain uses TRBV5-1 and TRBJ2-7; D possibly corresponds to TRBD2 (5 bases). From germline, CDR1 is SGHRS and CDR2 YFSETQ. CDR3 length: 13 amino acids. The CDR3 here is CATSPLSGSEQYL. CDR3 in DNA: TGCGCCACCAGCCCCCTGTCGGGGAGCGAGCAGTACTTA.

Notes on this clonotype: A read error is possible here, since a much larger clone lies one base away. The chain joins TRBV30 to TRBJ2-1; D is undetermined. The last part of the DNA fits TRBJ2-7 better; the J call may be wrong. The CDR3 contains 16 residues. Germline V gene data show CDR1 as GTSNPN and CDR2 as SVGIG (reference sequence). The CDR3 is CAWSLSRLPEYNEQYF. In DNA form, the CDR3 reads TGTGCCTGGAGCCTATCGCGACTTCCCGAGTACAATGAGCAGTACTTC.

The CDR3 nucleotides read TGCGCCAGCAGCCAAAGGTTGGCCACATATCCGCAGTATTTT. It specifies CASSQRLATYPQYF. V is TRBV4-1 and J is TRBJ2-3, with D unclear. Trimming cost V 2 bases and J 10 bases, with 16 bases left between them. The CDR3 has 14 residues. From germline, CDR1 is MGHRA and CDR2 YSYEKL.

This clonotype has only a few counts. The chain has TRBV20-1 and TRBJ2-7; TRBD2 matches 7 bases. The length of the CDR3 is 12 residues. CDR1 DFQATT and CDR2 SNEGSKA come from the germline V gene (reference sequence). V was pared by 0 bases and J by 7 bases, with 3 bases of the junction left unmatched. CDR3 protein: CSAREGAGEQYF. The CDR3 region has the DNA TGCAGTGCTAGAGAGGGAGCGGGGGAGCAGTACTTC.

Concerning this clonotype: It may be a read error: a sequence one base away is much more abundant. The rearrangement joins TRBV21-1 to TRBJ2-1; no DNA check was done on the table's D call, TRBD1. TRBV21-1 is flagged as a pseudogene. The CDR3 covers 19 residues. The CDR3 spells CASTPKGQDRDGTCNEQFF. The CDR3 coding sequence is TGTGCCAGCACCCCGAAGGGGCAGGACCGGGACGGGACGTGCAATGAGCAGTTCTTC.

This clonotype was seen only once. A junction end diverges from the germline sequence, so it may reflect a read error. This chain connects TRBV29-1 to TRBJ1-1; 7 bases match TRBD1. The CDR3 extends over 13 amino acids. Germline values: CDR1 SQVTM, CDR2 ANQGSEA. The CDR3 DNA follows: TGCAGCAACCTAGGGGGCTCTAGCACTGAAGCTTTCTTC. This encodes CSNLGGSSTEAFF.

This clonotype came up once. The rearrangement joins TRBV29-1 to TRBJ2-3; 7 bases align to TRBD1. Germline V gene sequence: CDR1 SQVTM, CDR2 ANQGSEA. The CDR3 has 14 residues. The CDR3 DNA reads as TGCAACGCCCACCCTAGGGGGCGCGTAGATACGCAGTATTTT. Its translation is CNAHPRGRVDTQYF.

The sample holds one count of this clonotype. This sequence joins TRBV6-6 and TRBJ2-6, with 8 positions matching TRBD1. This CDR3 spans 15 amino acids. The germline V gene encodes CDR1 MNHNY and CDR2 SVGAGI (reference sequence). The junction had 8 bases not matched to a gene; V was cut back by 8 bases and J by 5 bases. CDR3 coding DNA: TGTGCCAGCTTCCTCGGACAGGGTAGGGCCAACGTCCTGACTTTC. It specifies CASFLGQGRANVLTF.

As concerns this clonotype: The final CDR3 position lacks the conserved phenylalanine or tryptophan, pointing to a likely read error. The genes are TRBV29-1 and TRBJ1-2; 9 nucleotides align to TRBD1. Germline V lookup: CDR1 SQVTM, CDR2 ANQGSEA. CDR3 length: 16 residues. In DNA, the CDR3 is TGCAGCGTTGTACGGGGGACAGGGAGGGGTATCTATGACTACACCTCC. Translating it yields CSVVRGTGRGIYDYTS.

Regarding this clonotype: A single base separates this from a much larger clone, so it may be a read error. The CDR3 does not end in the conserved phenylalanine or tryptophan, so this is likely a read error. The CDR3 coding sequence is TGTGCCAGCAGTCTCACCGGGACTATCCGTTACGAGCAGTACTTA. Its translation is CASSLTGTIRYEQYL. The J gene is TRBJ2-7, the V gene TRBV28; 7 nucleotides line up with TRBD2. This CDR3 has 15 residues. Germline values: CDR1 MDHEN, CDR2 SYDVKM. V shed 5 bases, J shed 4 bases, and the junction held 11 bases outside the gene matches.

With respect to this clonotype: This CDR3 fails to terminate in the conserved phenylalanine or tryptophan, so it likely reflects a read error. This chain uses TRBV12-3 or TRBV12-4 with TRBJ2-3; D is ambiguous. V gave up 2 bases and J gave up 8 bases, with 14 bases separating them. The CDR3 spans 14 residues. Here the CDR3 reads CASSLSCGVVTQYY. DNA of the CDR3: TGTGCCAGCAGTTTATCGTGCGGTGTGGTTACGCAGTATTAT.

This clonotype is a singleton in its sample. The final CDR3 position lacks the conserved phenylalanine or tryptophan, pointing to a likely read error. V is TRBV11-2 and J is TRBJ1-1; D is ambiguous. The V end lost 9 bases, the J end lost 1 base, and 12 bases lay between the germline ends. The CDR3 totals 13 residues. CDR1 and CDR2 from the germline V gene are SGHAT and FQNNGV. Here the CDR3 reads CASILLGNTEAFS. CDR3 bases: TGTGCCAGTATCTTACTTGGGAACACTGAAGCTTTCTCT.

This clonotype has only a few counts. Its ends do not fully match the called genes, so a read error is possible. The rearrangement links TRBV11-2 to TRBJ2-1; 12 nucleotides align to TRBD2. The germline gives CDR1 SGHAT, CDR2 FQNNGV. The CDR3 covers 13 residues. The CDR3 is CANSQETSGSDFF. The CDR3 coding sequence is TGTGCCAACAGCCAAGAGACTAGCGGGAGTGACTTCTTC.

This clonotype was observed at least ten times. The chain uses TRBV30 and TRBJ2-7, with D possibly being TRBD2 (6 bases). The CDR3 consists of 13 residues. Germline V gene lookup returns CDR1 GTSNPN and CDR2 SVGIG (reference sequence). Between the trimmed V and J ends, which lost 5 bases and 5 bases, there was a span of 16 bases. The CDR3 loop is CAWGWRGLHEQYF. As DNA, the CDR3 is TGTGCCTGGGGCTGGAGGGGTCTACACGAGCAGTACTTC. The full variable domain, with the rest looked up from reference TRBV30 and TRBJ2-7, is SQTIHQWPATLVQPVGSPLSLECTVEGTSNPNLYWYRQAAGRGLQLLFYSVGIGQISSEVPQNLSASRPQDRQFILSSKKLLLSDSGFYLCAWGWRGLHEQYFGPGTRLTVT.

A single count supports this clonotype. The chain combines TRBV11-2 with TRBJ2-7; no reliable D call. The CDR3 has 15 amino acids. Germline V gives CDR1 SGHAT, CDR2 FQNNGV. V lost 0 bases, J lost 13 bases, and 22 bases lay in between. The CDR3 DNA is TGTGCCAGCAGCTTAGACAAGGCGTTAACCTACGAGCGATACTTC. Its protein is CASSLDKALTYERYF.

In its sample, this clonotype was seen many times. V usage is TRBV29-1 and J usage is TRBJ2-2; D might be TRBD1 (5 bases). Germline V gene data show CDR1 as SQVTM and CDR2 as ANQGSEA. The CDR3 is 13 amino acids. V lost 2 bases, J lost 1 base, and 5 bases lay in between. The CDR3 loop is CSVEQGNTGELFF. CDR3 bases: TGCAGCGTTGAACAGGGGAACACCGGGGAGCTGTTTTTT.

In regard to this clonotype: One end of the junction is discordant with germline, which a read error may explain. The chain is built from TRBV30 and TRBJ2-2; D is tentatively TRBD1 or TRBD2 (5 bases each). The CDR3 contains 22 residues. The germline gives CDR1 GTSNPN, CDR2 SVGIG (reference sequence). Written as DNA, the CDR3 is TGTGCCTGGAGTGTAAAAGGGATCCCGGGACGTCCCCCTATGGCGAACGCCGGGGAGCTGTTTTTT. This sequence encodes CAWSVKGIPGRPPMANAGELFF.